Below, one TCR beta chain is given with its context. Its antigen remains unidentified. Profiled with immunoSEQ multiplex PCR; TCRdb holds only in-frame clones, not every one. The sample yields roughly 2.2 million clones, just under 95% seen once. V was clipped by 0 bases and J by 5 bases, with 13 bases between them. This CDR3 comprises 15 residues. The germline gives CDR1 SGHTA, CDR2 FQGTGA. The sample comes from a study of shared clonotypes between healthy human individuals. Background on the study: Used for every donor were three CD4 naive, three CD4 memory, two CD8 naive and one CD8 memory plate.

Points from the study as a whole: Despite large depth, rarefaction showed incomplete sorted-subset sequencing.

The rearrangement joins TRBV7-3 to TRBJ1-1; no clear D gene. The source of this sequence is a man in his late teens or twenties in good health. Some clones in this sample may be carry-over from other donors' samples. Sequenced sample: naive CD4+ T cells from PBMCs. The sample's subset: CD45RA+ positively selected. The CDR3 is CASSLTGVGGTEAFF. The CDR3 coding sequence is TGTGCCAGCAGCTTAACGGGAGTCGGCGGGACTGAAGCTTTCTTT.